These 14 T cell receptor beta chains share one sample of origin, sequenced in a study of OX40 agonist ivuxolimab in advanced cancers. Libraries were prepared by immunoSEQ multiplex PCR; TCRdb keeps only in-frame clonotypes and omits some of them. The data show more than 4,500 clones, roughly 64% seen once. The material sequenced was CD4+ or CD8+ T cells sorted from blood, taken in a trial of the OX40 agonist ivuxolimab. Receptors were obtained from an adult with an advanced solid tumor such as melanoma, head and neck, liver or kidney cancer.

In this sample, this clone is medium-sized (0.01 to 0.1%). This chain uses TRBV14 with TRBJ2-1; 9 positions agree with TRBD1. This CDR3 spans 16 amino acids. Trimming at V came to 6 bases and at J to 8 bases, leaving 14 bases not matched to a gene. Germline loops: CDR1 SGHDN, CDR2 FVKESK. The CDR3: CASSFYGTGFPHEQFF. The CDR3 DNA sequence: TGTGCCAGCAGTTTTTACGGGACAGGGTTTCCCCATGAGCAGTTCTTC.

The rearrangement links TRBV27 to TRBJ2-1; 10 bases match TRBD1. CDR1 is MNHEY and CDR2 is SMNVEV in the germline V gene (reference sequence). V trimming: 8 bases; J trimming: 9 bases; junction bases outside the gene matches: 10. This CDR3 has 14 amino acids. CDR3 amino acids: CASQIRGQGLEQFF. The CDR3 nucleotides read TGTGCCAGCCAAATTCGGGGACAGGGGCTTGAGCAGTTCTTC.

This clone occurred a few times. The chain carries TRBV5-6 and TRBJ1-6; 8 bases align to TRBD1. Germline assignment: CDR1 SGHDT and CDR2 YYEEEE. Trimming took 2 bases from V and 9 from J; bases not matched to a gene: 13. This CDR3 comprises 17 residues. The CDR3 region is CASSFQDLQGVSSPLHF. For the CDR3, the DNA is TGTGCCAGCAGCTTCCAGGACCTACAGGGGGTATCTTCACCCCTCCACTTT.

V usage is TRBV5-5 and J usage is TRBJ2-5, with D possibly being TRBD1 (5 bases). The CDR3 has 14 amino acids. The germline V gene encodes CDR1 SGHKS and CDR2 YYEKEE (reference sequence). Deletions cut 0 bases from V and 4 bases from J, with 10 bases between. The CDR3 sequence: CASSLERRAETQYF. The CDR3 DNA follows: TGTGCCAGCAGCTTGGAACGCAGGGCAGAGACCCAGTACTTC.

V gene TRBV7-9 combines with J gene TRBJ2-5; 11 bases fit TRBD2. The DNA end lines up better with TRBJ2-7; the J call may be wrong. The CDR3 is made up of 19 amino acids. The germline V gene has CDR1 SEHNR and CDR2 FQNEAQ (reference sequence). DNA for the CDR3: TGTGCCAGCAGCTTAGGCCCGATAGCGAGACTAGCGGGGAACTACGAGCAGTACTTC. This gives the protein CASSLGPIARLAGNYEQYF.

This clone is categorized as hyperexpanded (1% or more). The rearrangement links TRBV7-9 to TRBJ2-7, with a possible D match to TRBD2 (6 bases). Trimming cost V 8 bases and J 4 bases, with 21 bases left between them. The CDR3 runs 15 residues. Germline V gene data show CDR1 as SEHNR and CDR2 as FQNEAQ (reference sequence). The CDR3 is CASGNRDWGWYEQYF. The CDR3 DNA reads TGTGCCAGCGGAAACCGGGACTGGGGTTGGTACGAGCAGTACTTC.

This clone was picked up a small number of times. Other nucleotide sequences in the sample specify the same CDR3. The gene calls are TRBV7-7 and TRBJ1-1; D is ambiguous. Trimming took off 1 base at V and 0 bases at J, with 6 bases between the two ends. CDR3 size: 14 residues. Germline CDR1 is SSHAT and CDR2 is FNYEAQ (reference sequence). Here the CDR3 DNA reads TGTGCCAGCAGCTTAGGAGGAGTGAACACTGAAGCTTTCTTT. Translating gives CASSLGGVNTEAFF. Combining the CDR3 with reference TRBV7-7 and TRBJ1-1 gives the whole variable domain GAGVSQSPRYKVTKRGQDVTLRCDPISSHATLYWYQQALGQGPEFLTYFNYEAQPDKSGLPSDRFSAERPEGSISTLTIQRTEQRDSAMYRCASSLGGVNTEAFFGQGTRLTVV.

In the case of this clone: One base away lies a much larger clone, so this may be a sequencing read error. The genes are TRBV7-3 and TRBJ1-3; D not resolved. Germline V gives CDR1 SGHTA, CDR2 FQGTGA. This CDR3 spans 16 amino acids. V was shortened by 5 bases and J by 0 bases, with 14 bases between the two germline ends. CDR3 region: CASSPEGRGSGNTIYF. For the CDR3, the DNA is TGTGCCAGCAGCCCGGAGGGCCGCGGCTCTGGAAACACCATATATTTT.

This rearrangement joins TRBV6-5 to TRBJ1-1; D not resolved. V lost 6 bases, J lost 3 bases, and 5 bases lay in between. The CDR3 runs to 11 residues. Germline-derived CDR1 and CDR2 are MNHEY and SVGAGI. The CDR3 is CASRLYTEAFF. Written as DNA, the CDR3 is TGTGCCAGCAGGCTATACACTGAAGCTTTCTTT.

The table lists this clone with a few counts. J is TRBJ1-2 and V is TRBV5-1; no firm D call. CDR1 is SGHRS, CDR2 YFSETQ, per germline. Trimming shortened V by 0 bases and J by 6 bases, and 15 bases separated the two germline ends. CDR3 size: 15 residues. Here the CDR3 reads CASSLDAIGIDGYTF. The CDR3 bases are TGCGCCAGCAGCTTGGATGCGATAGGGATCGATGGCTACACCTTC.

The chain uses TRBV27 and TRBJ1-5; the D is unclear. V gave up 0 bases and J gave up 0 bases, with 6 bases separating them. The CDR3 is 15 amino acids. Germline V lookup: CDR1 MNHEY, CDR2 SMNVEV (reference sequence). The CDR3 region is CASSLSGYSNQPQHF. The CDR3 region has the DNA TGTGCCAGCAGTTTATCAGGGTATAGCAATCAGCCCCAGCATTTT.

The CDR3 protein is CASSFTRGPYEQYF. The DNA for the CDR3 is TGTGCCAGCAGCTTCACTAGGGGGCCCTACGAGCAGTACTTC. The V gene is TRBV7-9, the J gene TRBJ2-7, with 7 bases that match TRBD1. Germline V gives CDR1 SEHNR, CDR2 FQNEAQ (reference sequence). With 3 bases clipped from V and 2 bases from J, the junction kept 4 bases outside the gene matches. The CDR3 loop spans 14 amino acids.

The chain couples TRBV19 to TRBJ1-1; 10 bases are a match to TRBD1. The CDR3 has 16 amino acids. With 8 bases clipped from V and 3 bases from J, the junction kept 12 bases outside the gene matches. Looked up from germline, CDR1 is LNHDA and CDR2 is SQIVND (reference sequence). The CDR3 nucleotides read TGTGCCAGTGGACAGGGGGGGAACCAGCGGGACACTGAAGCTTTCTTT. Encoded protein: CASGQGGNQRDTEAFF.

The chain joins TRBV11-1 to TRBJ2-1; 12 nucleotides align to TRBD2. Germline V gives CDR1 SGHAT, CDR2 FQDESV (reference sequence). V lost 3 bases, J lost 4 bases, and 1 base stayed unmatched. CDR3 length equals 15 residues. In DNA form, the CDR3 reads TGTGCCAGCAGCTTGACTAGCGGGGGTTACAATGAGCAGTTCTTC. The encoded protein is CASSLTSGGYNEQFF. Full variable domain (missing parts from reference TRBV11-1 and TRBJ2-1): EAEVAQSPRYKITEKSQAVAFWCDPISGHATLYWYRQILGQGPELLVQFQDESVVDDSQLPKDRFSAERLKGVDSTLKIQPAELGDSAMYLCASSLTSGGYNEQFFGPGTRLTVL.